This is a list of T cell receptor beta chains from one sample in a study of T cell changes during pregnancy in multiple sclerosis. Data came from immunoSEQ multiplex PCR; TCRdb stores just in-frame clones and leaves some out. The sample holds about 73,000 clones, around 90% seen once. The sample consisted of peripheral blood, taken after pregnancy. The receptors were sampled from a female donor in good health, enrolled as a control in a pregnancy study. CDR3s include the opening cysteine and the closing phenylalanine or tryptophan. The D gene is left open where the match is weak.

cdr3_aa	cdr3_nt	j_call	v_call	d_call
CASSGPGQARF	TGTGCCAGCAGCGGCCCCGGACAGGCCCGCTTC	TRBJ1-2	TRBV5-5	TRBD1
CARAGAFDTEAFF	TGTGCCCGGGCGGGGGCGTTCGACACTGAAGCTTTCTTT	TRBJ1-1	TRBV30	-
CASTLGGGTAGELFF	TGTGCCAGTACCCTAGGAGGCGGGACGGCCGGGGAGCTGTTTTTT	TRBJ2-2	TRBV19	-
CASSLDRADTEAFF	TGCGCCAGCAGCTTGGACAGGGCCGACACTGAAGCTTTCTTT	TRBJ1-1	TRBV5-1	-
CASSPARVSGYTF	TGTGCCAGCAGCCCTGCCAGGGTGAGCGGCTACACCTTC	TRBJ1-2	TRBV28	-
CASSPGQYSNQPQHF	TGTGCCAGCAGCCCGGGACAGTATAGCAATCAGCCCCAGCATTTT	TRBJ1-5	TRBV11-2	TRBD1
CASSPLGQDEQYF	TGTGCCAGCTCTCCTCTAGGACAGGACGAGCAGTACTTC	TRBJ2-7	TRBV18	TRBD1
CASSGGQLMETQYF	TGTGCCAGCAGCGGAGGACAGTTAATGGAGACCCAGTACTTC	TRBJ2-5	TRBV9	-
CASSLTSGGPRIQETQYF	TGTGCCAGCAGCTTAACTAGCGGGGGGCCCAGAATCCAAGAGACCCAGTACTTC	TRBJ2-5	TRBV5-4	TRBD2
CASSITFEANEQFF	TGTGCCAGTAGTATAACCTTTGAGGCTAATGAGCAGTTCTTC	TRBJ2-1	TRBV19	-